These 24 T cell receptor beta chains share one sample of origin, sequenced in a study of blood T cell repertoires in COVID-19. The protocol was immunoSEQ multiplex PCR, while the TCRdb copy is restricted to in-frame clones and leaves out a portion. Of some 60,000 clones listed, approximately 86% are singletons. The sample was peripheral blood. Every receptor here comes from a man aged 55 to 69 with acute or convalescent COVID-19.

The rearrangement uses TRBV5-1 and TRBJ2-7, with TRBD1 as a possible D gene (5 bases). Germline V gives CDR1 SGHRS, CDR2 YFSETQ. This CDR3 region has 14 residues. Trimming took off 3 bases at V and 0 bases at J, with 10 bases between the two ends. The CDR3 here is CASSSQANSYEQYF. The CDR3 DNA follows: TGCGCCAGCAGCTCACAGGCCAACTCCTACGAGCAGTACTTC.

This clone was observed a handful of times. The chain couples TRBV7-6 to TRBJ2-7; the match to TRBD1 covers 10 bases. This CDR3 has 15 amino acids. CDR1 and CDR2 (germline): SGHVS, FNYEAQ. The trim removed 1 base at V and 3 bases at J, leaving 3 bases unmatched. The CDR3 sequence is CASSLDGTGDYEQYF. The CDR3 DNA is TGTGCCAGCAGCTTAGATGGGACAGGGGACTACGAGCAGTACTTC.

The rearrangement uses TRBV13 and TRBJ2-3; a possible D gene is TRBD2 (6 bases). The CDR3 is 17 residues long. V gave up 5 bases and J gave up 0 bases, with 18 bases separating them. Germline lookup yields CDR1 PRHDT and CDR2 FYEKMQ (reference sequence). The CDR3 nucleotides read TGTGCCAGCAGCGAGAGGCGTCTAGCGACGAGCACAGATACGCAGTATTTT. Translated: CASSERRLATSTDTQYF.

The chain recombines TRBV7-9 with TRBJ1-2; D not resolved. The CDR3 loop spans 13 amino acids. Per germline, CDR1 SEHNR and CDR2 FQNEAQ (reference sequence). The germline V and J ends were trimmed by 1 base and 5 bases, with 8 bases remaining between them. The CDR3 loop is CASSLGVFYGYTF. The CDR3 DNA reads TGTGCCAGCAGCTTAGGTGTCTTTTATGGCTACACCTTC.

This chain joins TRBV21-1 and TRBJ2-7; the table assigns TRBD2, which was not confirmed against the DNA. TRBV21-1 constitutes a pseudogene. CDR3 length equals 18 residues. The CDR3 DNA reads TGTGCCAGCAGCACCTCGACTAGCGGGAGGGCCAGGGGCCACGAGCAGTACTTC. This encodes CASSTSTSGRARGHEQYF.

The chain has TRBV18 and TRBJ2-3, with TRBD2 identical over 10 bases. Trimming took 2 bases from V and 4 from J; bases not matched to a gene: 12. Germline V lookup: CDR1 KGHSH, CDR2 LQKENI. The CDR3 consists of 18 residues. The CDR3 loop reads CASSPSGASGSRADTQYF. In DNA form, the CDR3 reads TGTGCCAGCTCACCAAGCGGGGCTAGCGGGAGTAGGGCAGATACGCAGTATTTT. Complete variable domain (other parts from reference TRBV18 and TRBJ2-3): NAGVMQNPRHLVRRRGQEARLRCSPMKGHSHVYWYRQLPEEGLKFMVYLQKENIIDESGMPKERFSAEFPKEGPSILRIQQVVRGDSAAYFCASSPSGASGSRADTQYFGPGTRLTVL.

The chain joins TRBV9 to TRBJ2-7; 11 bases are shared with TRBD1. The V gene end was trimmed by 4 bases and the J gene end by 6 bases; junction bases not matched to a gene: 3. Per the germline V gene, CDR1 is SGDLS and CDR2 is YYNGEE. CDR3 length: 13 residues. The chain's CDR3 is CASSTGQGVEQYF. The CDR3 bases are TGTGCCAGCAGCACGGGACAGGGGGTCGAGCAGTACTTC.

V is TRBV10-3 and J is TRBJ2-3, with 10 bases identical to TRBD1. The CDR3 consists of 14 residues. Per the germline V gene, CDR1 is ENHRY and CDR2 is SYGVKD. Trimming removed 4 bases from V and 7 bases from J; junction bases left unmatched: 5. The CDR3 sequence is CAISGDRGGYTQYF. DNA of the CDR3: TGTGCCATCAGTGGGGACAGGGGCGGTTATACGCAGTATTTT.

CDR3 sequence (DNA): TGTGCCAGCAGTCAGTGGACGAGGGCCTACAATGAGCAGTTCTTC. It codes for CASSQWTRAYNEQFF. V usage is TRBV6-5 and J usage is TRBJ2-1, with a weak D call TRBD2 (5 bases). Between the trimmed V and J ends, which lost 5 bases and 2 bases, there was a span of 13 bases. This CDR3 contains 15 residues. Germline V gene sequence: CDR1 MNHEY, CDR2 SVGAGI.

This chain connects TRBV9 to TRBJ2-7, with a weak D call TRBD1 (6 bases). The CDR3 is made up of 14 amino acids. The germline V and J ends were trimmed by 4 bases and 0 bases, with 11 bases remaining between them. The germline CDR1 and CDR2 sequences are SGDLS and YYNGEE. The CDR3 protein is CASSIRGGSYEQYF. As DNA, the CDR3 is TGTGCCAGCAGCATCCGAGGGGGCTCCTACGAGCAGTACTTC.

The gene calls are TRBV6-2 or TRBV6-3 and TRBJ1-1; possible D gene TRBD1, 6 bases. The CDR3 sequence is 19 residues long. Germline V lookup: CDR1 MNHEY, CDR2 SVGEGT. Trimming pared 0 bases from V and 0 bases from J, leaving 20 bases between. As DNA, the CDR3 is TGTGCCAGCAGTTACTCGATATCCAGGGGCTTTGCCCTGAACACTGAAGCTTTCTTT. Translating it yields CASSYSISRGFALNTEAFF.

This clone was picked up one time. V usage is TRBV18 and J usage is TRBJ1-4; D ambiguous. Germline V gives CDR1 KGHSH, CDR2 LQKENI. Trimming took off 6 bases at V and 6 bases at J, with 17 bases between the two ends. This CDR3 has 15 amino acids. The CDR3, as DNA: TGTGCCAGCTCTCTGTTTAGCGGCCTAGATGAAAAACTGTTTTTT. Translation: CASSLFSGLDEKLFF.

The V call is TRBV28, the J call TRBJ2-3; 9 nucleotides line up with TRBD2. The CDR3 consists of 18 residues. The J segment lost 0 bases and the V segment lost 2 bases, leaving 9 bases of the junction unmatched. Germline-derived CDR1 and CDR2 are MDHEN and SYDVKM. The CDR3 coding sequence is TGTGCCAGCAGTTTACTTACTAGCGGGCCCTCTAGCACAGATACGCAGTATTTT. Its protein product is CASSLLTSGPSSTDTQYF.

The V gene is TRBV5-1, the J gene TRBJ2-1, with 7 positions matching TRBD2. J gave up 3 bases and V 4 bases, and 13 bases lay outside the gene matches. Germline V lookup: CDR1 SGHRS, CDR2 YFSETQ. The CDR3 is made up of 17 amino acids. CDR3 protein: CASSMGLGGFLYNEQFF. The CDR3 DNA is TGCGCCAGCAGCATGGGCCTCGGGGGGTTTCTCTACAATGAGCAGTTCTTC.

This chain uses TRBV18 with TRBJ2-3; maybe TRBD2 (6 bases). This CDR3 is 15 amino acids long. Germline loops: CDR1 KGHSH, CDR2 LQKENI. V was shortened by 3 bases and J by 4 bases, with 14 bases between the two germline ends. CDR3 in DNA: TGTGCCAGCTCACCGGGCGCCGGGGAGGCAGATACGCAGTATTTT. As protein: CASSPGAGEADTQYF.

This chain's CDR3 is CASSMSVGGTQHF. As DNA, the CDR3 is TGTGCCAGTAGTATGTCTGTGGGCGGGACCCAGCATTTT. This chain connects TRBV19 to TRBJ1-5; D unclear. The V gene's germline CDR1 is LNHDA and CDR2 SQIVND (reference sequence). Trimming shortened V by 3 bases and J by 11 bases, and 14 bases separated the two germline ends. The CDR3 covers 13 residues. The full variable domain, its missing parts supplied by reference TRBV19 and TRBJ1-5, is DGGITQSPKYLFRKEGQNVTLSCEQNLNHDAMYWYRQDPGQGLRLIYYSQIVNDFQKGDIAEGYSVSREKKESFPLTVTSAQKNPTAFYLCASSMSVGGTQHFGDGTRLSIL.

CDR3 region: CASSLGVNYGYTF. In DNA, the CDR3 is TGTGCCAGCAGTTTAGGAGTTAACTATGGCTACACCTTC. The gene calls are TRBV28 and TRBJ1-2; D gene ambiguous. The V end lost 2 bases, the J end lost 1 base, and 5 bases lay between the germline ends. Germline V gives CDR1 MDHEN, CDR2 SYDVKM. The CDR3 runs to 13 residues.

CDR3 nucleotides: TGTGCCAGCACCTTGGCAGCGGGAGGGCACAATGAGCAGTTCTTC. Translation gives CASTLAAGGHNEQFF. The J gene is TRBJ2-1, the V gene TRBV28; 10 bases are a match to TRBD2. Germline V gives CDR1 MDHEN, CDR2 SYDVKM. The CDR3 extends over 15 amino acids. V lost 7 bases and J lost 5; bases outside the gene matches: 8.

The CDR3 region has the DNA TGTGCCAGCAGTTTGCAGGGTCCAACTAATGAAAAACTGTTTTTT. Its protein product is CASSLQGPTNEKLFF. The chain employs TRBV2 and TRBJ1-4, with D possibly being TRBD1 (5 bases). With 5 bases removed from V and 0 bases from J, the gap between germline ends came to 10 bases. Germline loops: CDR1 SNHLY, CDR2 FYNNEI. This CDR3 is 15 amino acids long.

This clone was seen only a few times. The chain joins TRBV18 to TRBJ2-7, with 11 nucleotides matching TRBD2. Germline V CDR1 and CDR2: KGHSH, LQKENI. The V and J ends lost 3 bases and 2 bases, in that order; junction bases with no gene match: 3. The CDR3 is made up of 15 amino acids. The CDR3 protein is CASSPGTSGPYEQYF. The CDR3 DNA sequence: TGTGCCAGCTCACCGGGGACTAGCGGCCCCTACGAGCAGTACTTC.

The CDR3 is CASSQGGSRETQYF. Written as DNA, the CDR3 is TGTGCCAGCAGCCAAGGGGGCTCTAGAGAGACCCAGTACTTC. The chain employs TRBV3-1 (or the pseudogene TRBV3-2) and TRBJ2-5; a possible D gene is TRBD1 (5 bases). The CDR3 runs 14 residues. The V end lost 1 base, the J end lost 4 bases, and 10 bases lay between the germline ends. Per the germline V gene, CDR1 is LGHDT and CDR2 is YNNKEL (reference sequence).

The chain carries TRBV5-1 and TRBJ1-5, with 9 bases matching TRBD1. The germline V gene encodes CDR1 SGHRS and CDR2 YFSETQ. With V trimmed by 0 bases and J by 4 bases, 5 bases remained unmatched. The CDR3 length is 16 residues. The CDR3 here is CASSLDPGQGNQPQHF. DNA of the CDR3: TGCGCCAGCAGCTTGGACCCGGGACAGGGTAATCAGCCCCAGCATTTT. The full variable domain, rest sourced from reference TRBV5-1 and TRBJ1-5, is KAGVTQTPRYLIKTRGQQVTLSCSPISGHRSVSWYQQTPGQGLQFLFEYFSETQRNKGNFPGRFSGRQFSNSRSEMNVSTLELGDSALYLCASSLDPGQGNQPQHFGDGTRLSIL.

The V call is TRBV3-1 (or the pseudogene TRBV3-2), the J call TRBJ1-1; D is unclear. V was shortened by 0 bases and J by 11 bases, with 13 bases between the two germline ends. Germline values: CDR1 LGHDT, CDR2 YNNKEL (reference sequence). CDR3 length equals 13 residues. CDR3 in DNA: TGTGCCAGCAGCCAAGATCGGAAAGGGAGGGCTTTCTTT. This sequence encodes CASSQDRKGRAFF.

The chain links TRBV27 to TRBJ2-1; a weak D match, TRBD2 (5 bases). CDR1 is MNHEY, CDR2 SMNVEV, per germline (reference sequence). V dropped 5 bases and J dropped 7 bases, with 6 bases sitting between them. This CDR3 comprises 11 residues. The CDR3 spells CASSRRNEQFF. DNA for the CDR3: TGTGCCAGCAGTAGGAGGAATGAGCAGTTCTTC.